A selection of T cell receptor beta chains follows, all from one sample in a study of CD8 T cells in Susac syndrome. TCRdb re-called the immunoSEQ multiplex PCR reads with MiXCR, one entry per CDR3 protein. The sample includes around 95,000 distinct CDR3 sequences, 95% of them seen just once. The source material was CD8+ T cells from PBMCs. The receptors come from a human donor with Susac syndrome. Both conserved end residues are part of each CDR3. D genes are given only for firm matches. Clone size appears in some rows only: once, few, many, or a class for an expanded clone.

clone size	V gene	D gene	J gene	CDR3 protein	CDR3 DNA
.	TRBV19	TRBD2	TRBJ2-2	CATKKSAGAGELFF	TGTGCCACTAAGAAGTCTGCGGGGGCCGGGGAGCTGTTTTTT
.	TRBV29-1	.	TRBJ2-2	CSVATGTGELFF	TGCAGCGTCGCGACAGGCACCGGGGAGCTGTTTTTT
.	TRBV28	.	TRBJ2-4	CASSPNPAWMDEWGKNIQYF	TGTGCCAGCAGTCCCAACCCAGCTTGGATGGATGAGTGGGGCAAAAACATTCAGTACTTC
.	TRBV4-1	.	TRBJ2-3	CASSQERGDTQYF	TGCGCCAGCAGCCAAGAGCGAGGAGATACGCAGTATTTT
.	TRBV11-1	.	TRBJ2-1	CASSADLAISHEQFF	TGTGCCAGCAGCGCAGACTTAGCAATTTCCCATGAGCAGTTCTTC
.	TRBV12-5	TRBD2	TRBJ2-7	CASGSRGAPDEQYF	TGTGCTAGTGGTTCGCGGGGGGCCCCCGACGAGCAGTACTTC
.	TRBV5-1	TRBD2	TRBJ2-1	CASSSGTSGGNEQFF	TGCGCCAGCAGCTCTGGGACTAGCGGTGGCAATGAGCAGTTCTTC
.	TRBV3-1	.	TRBJ2-2	CASSQVPGQGTGELFF	TGTGCCAGCAGCCAAGTCCCCGGACAAGGAACCGGGGAGCTGTTTTTT
.	TRBV9	TRBD2	TRBJ2-1	CASSPPSGRANEQFF	TGTGCCAGCAGCCCCCCTAGCGGGAGGGCCAATGAGCAGTTCTTC
once	TRBV9	.	TRBJ1-1	CASSVGFGGTEAFF	TGTGCCAGCAGCGTAGGCTTTGGGGGCACTGAAGCTTTCTTT
.	TRBV11-2	TRBD2	TRBJ2-7	CASSLWPAGGPKLSSYEQYF	TGTGCCAGCAGCTTATGGCCAGCGGGAGGGCCAAAACTAAGCTCCTACGAGCAGTACTTC
.	TRBV5-1	.	TRBJ1-2	CASSLGTVYTF	TGCGCCAGCAGCTTGGGGACGGTCTACACCTTC
.	TRBV11-2	TRBD1	TRBJ1-1	CASSTQGAVPNTEAFF	TGTGCCAGCAGCACCCAGGGGGCAGTCCCCAACACTGAAGCTTTCTTT
.	TRBV20-1	.	TRBJ2-1	CSARLSRGYNEQFF	TGCAGTGCTAGACTATCCAGGGGCTACAATGAGCAGTTCTTC
.	TRBV3-1	.	TRBJ2-7	CASSQAPGSYEQYF	TGTGCCAGCAGCCAAGCGCCGGGATCCTACGAGCAGTACTTC
once	TRBV7-8	.	TRBJ1-1	CASSSSLAGPPGVNTEAFF	TGTGCCAGCAGCTCCTCGTTAGCAGGGCCCCCGGGGGTGAACACTGAAGCTTTCTTT
.	TRBV5-6	.	TRBJ2-7	CASSLFVAEEQYF	TGTGCCAGCAGCTTGTTCGTCGCGGAGGAGCAGTACTTC
.	TRBV2	TRBD2	TRBJ2-1	CASSRTSGGLLRHEQFF	TGTGCCAGCAGTCGGACTAGCGGGGGGCTATTAAGGCATGAGCAGTTCTTC
.	TRBV5-1	.	TRBJ2-7	CASSTEAGEYEQYF	TGCGCCAGCAGCACCGAAGCTGGGGAGTACGAGCAGTACTTC
.	TRBV14	.	TRBJ2-5	CASSPIRWDGQETQYF	TGTGCCAGCAGCCCCATTAGGTGGGACGGTCAGGAGACCCAGTACTTC
.	TRBV28	.	TRBJ1-2	CASRLIGPYGYTF	TGTGCCAGCAGACTCATCGGACCCTATGGCTACACCTTC
.	TRBV20-1	TRBD2	TRBJ2-7	CSAPRSSGLYEQYF	TGCAGTGCTCCCCGATCTAGCGGCCTTTACGAGCAGTACTTC
once	TRBV6-6	TRBD1	TRBJ1-2	CASSEGQGAYGYTF	TGTGCCAGCAGTGAGGGACAGGGGGCGTATGGCTACACCTTC
.	TRBV19	TRBD1	TRBJ2-7	CASSASTGSEQYF	TGTGCCAGTAGTGCGTCGACAGGGAGCGAGCAGTACTTC
.	TRBV20-1	.	TRBJ1-5	CSARGPTDSNQPQHF	TGCAGTGCTAGAGGGCCTACCGATAGCAATCAGCCCCAGCATTTT
.	TRBV20-1	.	TRBJ1-1	CSVDLMNTEAFF	TGCAGTGTCGACCTAATGAACACTGAAGCTTTCTTT
.	TRBV19	TRBD2	TRBJ2-7	CASKIAGGEQYF	TGTGCCAGTAAAATCGCGGGGGGCGAGCAGTACTTC
.	TRBV4-1	TRBD1	TRBJ2-7	CASSQAGTVSYEQYF	TGCGCCAGCAGCCAAGCCGGGACAGTATCCTACGAGCAGTACTTC
.	TRBV7-9	.	TRBJ2-7	CASSPRVRQAGEQYF	TGTGCCAGCAGCCCCCGAGTGAGACAGGCTGGGGAGCAGTACTTC
.	TRBV9	.	TRBJ2-5	CASSTGTQGTTQYF	TGTGCCAGCAGCACCGGGACCCAGGGAACGACCCAGTACTTC
.	TRBV29-1	.	TRBJ2-1	CSVEKTNEQFF	TGCAGCGTTGAAAAGACAAATGAGCAGTTCTTC
.	TRBV29-1	TRBD1	TRBJ1-1	CSVAPGGRNTEAFF	TGCAGCGTTGCGCCAGGGGGCAGGAACACTGAAGCTTTCTTT
once	TRBV3-1	.	TRBJ2-5	CASSPRLGGAETQYF	TGTGCCAGCAGCCCGAGACTTGGGGGGGCGGAGACCCAGTACTTC
.	TRBV5-4	TRBD2	TRBJ2-3	CASTGTSYGSDTQYF	TGTGCCAGCACGGGGACTAGCTATGGGAGCGATACGCAGTATTTT
.	TRBV4-2	.	TRBJ2-7	CASSQEWLGGEQYF	TGTGCCAGCAGCCAAGAGTGGCTAGGTGGCGAGCAGTACTTC
.	TRBV14	.	TRBJ2-1	CASSLGPYNEQFF	TGTGCCAGCAGCCTAGGACCATACAATGAGCAGTTCTTC
.	TRBV20-1	TRBD2	TRBJ2-7	CSASLAGVTYEQYF	TGCAGTGCTAGTTTAGCGGGGGTTACCTACGAGCAGTACTTC
once	TRBV3-1	.	TRBJ2-7	CASSTAAYEQYF	TGTGCCAGCAGCACAGCGGCCTACGAGCAGTACTTC
.	TRBV29-1	.	TRBJ1-4	CSVGHTSEKLFF	TGCAGCGTTGGGCACACAAGTGAAAAACTGTTTTTT
.	TRBV15	.	TRBJ2-2	CATSSSTGELFF	TGTGCCACCAGCAGTTCCACCGGGGAGCTGTTTTTT
.	TRBV7-2	TRBD2	TRBJ2-7	CASSSRPARGTSGDEQYF	TGTGCCAGCAGCTCCCGACCTGCTCGCGGGACTAGCGGGGACGAGCAGTACTTC
few	TRBV28	TRBD1	TRBJ2-7	CASSLRGPEQYF	TGTGCCAGCAGTCTCAGGGGGCCTGAGCAGTACTTC
.	TRBV27	.	TRBJ1-2	CASSSTQGFDGYTF	TGTGCCAGCAGCTCTACTCAGGGGTTTGATGGCTACACCTTC
.	TRBV19	.	TRBJ2-7	CASSAVAGSYEQYF	TGTGCCAGTAGTGCGGTGGCTGGCTCCTACGAGCAGTACTTC
.	TRBV29-1	.	TRBJ1-2	CSVDTRRGYTF	TGCAGCGTGGACACGCGTAGGGGCTACACCTTC
.	TRBV29-1	TRBD1	TRBJ2-7	CSTRQGTYEQYF	TGCAGCACTCGACAGGGGACCTACGAGCAGTACTTC
.	TRBV29-1	.	TRBJ2-3	CSVDRWGARVGTDTQYF	TGCAGCGTTGACCGGTGGGGGGCACGGGTGGGCACAGATACGCAGTATTTT
.	TRBV7-9	TRBD2	TRBJ2-5	CASSSGLAGGWETQYF	TGTGCCAGCAGCTCCGGACTAGCGGGAGGGTGGGAGACCCAGTACTTC
.	TRBV12-3/TRBV12-4	.	TRBJ1-2	CASSFSSLRDGYTF	TGTGCCAGCAGTTTTTCGTCCCTGAGGGATGGCTACACCTTC
once	TRBV27	.	TRBJ1-1	CASSLSDPNTEAFF	TGTGCCAGCAGTTTATCGGATCCGAACACTGAAGCTTTCTTT
.	TRBV19	TRBD1	TRBJ1-5	CASSMTGERQPQHF	TGTGCCAGTAGTATGACAGGGGAACGTCAGCCCCAGCATTTT
.	TRBV2	TRBD1	TRBJ2-3	CARDGQGMADTQYF	TGTGCCAGGGATGGACAGGGGATGGCAGATACGCAGTATTTT
once	TRBV6-7	.	TRBJ1-5	CASNWEGNQPQHF	TGTGCCAGCAATTGGGAAGGAAATCAGCCCCAGCATTTT
.	TRBV7-9	.	TRBJ2-5	CASSTPGGQGQYF	TGTGCCAGCAGCACCCCCGGCGGGCAAGGCCAGTACTTC
.	TRBV5-4	.	TRBJ2-5	CASSLVPRDEETQYF	TGTGCCAGCAGCTTGGTTCCACGGGACGAAGAGACCCAGTACTTC